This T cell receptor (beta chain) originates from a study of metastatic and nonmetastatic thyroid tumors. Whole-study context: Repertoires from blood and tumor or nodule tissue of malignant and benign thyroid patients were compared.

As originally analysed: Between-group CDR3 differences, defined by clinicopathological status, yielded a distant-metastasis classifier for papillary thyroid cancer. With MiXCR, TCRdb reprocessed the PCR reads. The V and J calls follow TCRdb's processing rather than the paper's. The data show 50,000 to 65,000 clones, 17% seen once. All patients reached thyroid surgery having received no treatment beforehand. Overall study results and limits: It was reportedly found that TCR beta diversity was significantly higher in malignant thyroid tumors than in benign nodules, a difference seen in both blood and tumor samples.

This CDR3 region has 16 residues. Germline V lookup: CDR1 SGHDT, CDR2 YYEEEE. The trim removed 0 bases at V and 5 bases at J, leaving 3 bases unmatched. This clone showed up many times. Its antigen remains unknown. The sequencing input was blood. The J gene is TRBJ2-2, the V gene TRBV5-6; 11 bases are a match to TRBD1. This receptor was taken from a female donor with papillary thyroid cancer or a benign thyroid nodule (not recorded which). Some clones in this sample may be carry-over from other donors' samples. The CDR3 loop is CASSLVGQGDTGELFF. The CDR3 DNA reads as TGTGCCAGCAGCTTGGTGGGACAGGGGGATACCGGGGAGCTGTTTTTT.